This T cell receptor (beta chain) appears in the sequencing data of a study of beta chain features in type 1 diabetes. Study at large: Healthy donors, compared against patients, showed similar age, gender and cell yields. Study-level findings and limits: A closer apparent resemblance between naive, central memory and Treg TCRB repertoires was seen in patients than in healthy donors.

CD4+ cells of the naive, central memory, regulatory and stem cell-like memory types were sorted via CD45RO/CCR7/CD25/CD127/CD95/CD27. Expressed TCRB transcripts were sequenced because the isolated RNA had all been reverse transcribed beforehand. Naive, central memory and regulatory T cell samples produced a mean of approximately 3.6 million reads. Libraries were prepared by immunoSEQ multiplex PCR; TCRdb keeps only in-frame clonotypes and omits some of them. The sample has about 400,000 clones, 10% to 15% seen once. On this clone: Its antigen is currently unknown.

Germline V gives CDR1 MNHNS, CDR2 SASEGT. The CDR3 spans 12 residues. With 6 bases removed from V and 5 bases from J, the gap between germline ends came to 7 bases. The sequenced material came from naive CD4+ T cells from blood. V usage is TRBV6-1 and J usage is TRBJ1-4, with D unresolved. The receptor comes from a man between 18 and 35 years old in good health. The CDR3 sequence is CASRRVNEKLFF. The CDR3 DNA is TGTGCCAGCAGACGGGTGAATGAAAAACTGTTTTTT.